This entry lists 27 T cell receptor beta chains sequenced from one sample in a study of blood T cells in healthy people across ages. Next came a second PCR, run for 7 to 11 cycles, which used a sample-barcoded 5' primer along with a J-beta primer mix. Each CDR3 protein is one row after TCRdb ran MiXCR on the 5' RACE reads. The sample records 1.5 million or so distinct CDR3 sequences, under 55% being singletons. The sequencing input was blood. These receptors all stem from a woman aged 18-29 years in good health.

As DNA, the CDR3 is TGTGCCAGCAGATCCACAGGGGGAGACGAGCAGTACTTC. Translated, it gives CASRSTGGDEQYF. The chain combines TRBV6-2 or TRBV6-3 with TRBJ2-1, with TRBD1 matching over 8 bases. TRBJ2-7 matches the DNA end more closely, so the J call is doubtful. Germline V CDR1 and CDR2: MNHEY, SVGEGT. This CDR3 contains 13 residues.

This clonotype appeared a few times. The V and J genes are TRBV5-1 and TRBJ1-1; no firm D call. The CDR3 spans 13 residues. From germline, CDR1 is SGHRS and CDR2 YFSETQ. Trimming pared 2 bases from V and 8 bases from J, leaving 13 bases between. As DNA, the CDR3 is TGCGCCAGCAGCTTCGGCGGCGTCGGGGAAGCTTTCTTT. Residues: CASSFGGVGEAFF.

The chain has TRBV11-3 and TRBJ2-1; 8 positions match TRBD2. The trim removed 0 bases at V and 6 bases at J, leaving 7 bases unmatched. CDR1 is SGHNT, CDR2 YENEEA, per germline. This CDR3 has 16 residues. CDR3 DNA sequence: TGTGCCAGCAGCTTAGATCCGGGGGGGGGGTTCAATGAGCAGTTCTTC. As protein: CASSLDPGGGFNEQFF.

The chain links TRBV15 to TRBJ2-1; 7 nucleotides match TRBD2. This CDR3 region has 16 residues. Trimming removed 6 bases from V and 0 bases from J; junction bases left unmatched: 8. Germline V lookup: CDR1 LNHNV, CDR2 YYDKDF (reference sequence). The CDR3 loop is CATSYGTSDSYNEQFF. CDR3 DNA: TGTGCCACCAGTTACGGTACTAGCGACTCCTACAATGAGCAGTTCTTC.

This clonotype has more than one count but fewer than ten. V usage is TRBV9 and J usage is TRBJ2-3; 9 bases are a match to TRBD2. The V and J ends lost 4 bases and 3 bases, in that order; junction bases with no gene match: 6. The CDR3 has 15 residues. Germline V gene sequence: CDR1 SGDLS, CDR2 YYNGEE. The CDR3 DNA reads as TGTGCCAGCAGCTCAGGACTAGCGAGAACAGATACGCAGTATTTT. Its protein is CASSSGLARTDTQYF.

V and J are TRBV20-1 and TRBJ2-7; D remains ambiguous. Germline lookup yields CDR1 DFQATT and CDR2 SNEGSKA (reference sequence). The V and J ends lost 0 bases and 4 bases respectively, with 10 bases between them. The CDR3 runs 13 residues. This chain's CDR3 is CSARDQGIYEQYF. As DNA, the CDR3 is TGCAGTGCTAGAGATCAAGGGATATACGAGCAGTACTTC.

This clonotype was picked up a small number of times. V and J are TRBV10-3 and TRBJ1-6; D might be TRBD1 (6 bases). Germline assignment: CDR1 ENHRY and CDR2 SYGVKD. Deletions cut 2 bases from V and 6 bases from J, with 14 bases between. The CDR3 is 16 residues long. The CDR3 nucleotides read TGTGCCATCAGTGAGGGAGGGGGTGATGGTAATTCACCCCTCCACTTT. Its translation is CAISEGGGDGNSPLHF.

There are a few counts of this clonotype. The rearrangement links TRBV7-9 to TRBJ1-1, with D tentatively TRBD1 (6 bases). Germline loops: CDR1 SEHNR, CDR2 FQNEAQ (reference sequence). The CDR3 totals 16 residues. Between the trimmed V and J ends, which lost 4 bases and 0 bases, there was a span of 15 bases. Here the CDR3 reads CASSSKGNRVNTEAFF. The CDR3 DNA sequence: TGTGCCAGCAGCTCAAAAGGTAACAGGGTGAACACTGAAGCTTTCTTT.

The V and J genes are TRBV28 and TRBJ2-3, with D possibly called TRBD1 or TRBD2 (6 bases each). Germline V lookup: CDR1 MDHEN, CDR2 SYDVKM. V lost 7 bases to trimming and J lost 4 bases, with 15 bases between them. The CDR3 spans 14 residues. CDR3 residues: CASTGLGGADTQYF. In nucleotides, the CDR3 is TGTGCCAGCACCGGTTTGGGGGGCGCAGATACGCAGTATTTT.

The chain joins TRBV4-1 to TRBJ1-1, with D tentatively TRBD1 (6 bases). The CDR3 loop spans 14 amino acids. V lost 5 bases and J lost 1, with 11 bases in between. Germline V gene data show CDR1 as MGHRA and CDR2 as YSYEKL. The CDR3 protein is CASSFPGQNTEAFF. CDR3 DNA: TGCGCCAGCAGCTTCCCGGGACAGAACACTGAAGCTTTCTTT.

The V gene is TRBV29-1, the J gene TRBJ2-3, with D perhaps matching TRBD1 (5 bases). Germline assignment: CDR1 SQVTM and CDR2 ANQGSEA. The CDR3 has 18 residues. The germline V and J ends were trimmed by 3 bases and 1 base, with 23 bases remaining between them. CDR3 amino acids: CSVDLWGLKRVGTDTQYF. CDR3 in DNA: TGCAGCGTTGATCTTTGGGGCCTTAAAAGGGTAGGCACAGATACGCAGTATTTT.

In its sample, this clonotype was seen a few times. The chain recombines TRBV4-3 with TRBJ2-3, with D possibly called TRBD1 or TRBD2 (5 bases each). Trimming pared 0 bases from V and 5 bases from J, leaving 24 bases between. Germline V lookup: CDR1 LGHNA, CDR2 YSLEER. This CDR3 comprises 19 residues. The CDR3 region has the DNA TGCGCCAGCAGCCAAGATCTTTGGGCCCCGGGACCCCTTGGAGATACGCAGTATTTT. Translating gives CASSQDLWAPGPLGDTQYF.

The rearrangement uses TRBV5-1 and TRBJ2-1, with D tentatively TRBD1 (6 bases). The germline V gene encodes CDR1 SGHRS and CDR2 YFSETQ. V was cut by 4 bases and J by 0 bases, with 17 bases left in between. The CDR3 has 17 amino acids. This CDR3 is CASSLLVGASSYNEQFF. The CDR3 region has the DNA TGCGCCAGCAGCCTCCTTGTGGGGGCTAGCTCCTACAATGAGCAGTTCTTC.

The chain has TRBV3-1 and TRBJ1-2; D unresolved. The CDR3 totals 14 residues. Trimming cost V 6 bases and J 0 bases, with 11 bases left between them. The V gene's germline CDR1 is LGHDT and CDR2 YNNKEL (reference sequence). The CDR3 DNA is TGTGCCAGCAGTCGTCAGGAAGCTAACTATGGCTACACCTTC. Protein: CASSRQEANYGYTF.

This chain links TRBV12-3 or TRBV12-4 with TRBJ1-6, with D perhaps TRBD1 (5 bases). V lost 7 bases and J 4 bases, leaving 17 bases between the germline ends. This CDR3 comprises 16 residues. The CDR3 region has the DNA TGTGCCAGCACTTCTACGCGGGGCTTATATAATTCACCCCTCCACTTT. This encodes CASTSTRGLYNSPLHF.

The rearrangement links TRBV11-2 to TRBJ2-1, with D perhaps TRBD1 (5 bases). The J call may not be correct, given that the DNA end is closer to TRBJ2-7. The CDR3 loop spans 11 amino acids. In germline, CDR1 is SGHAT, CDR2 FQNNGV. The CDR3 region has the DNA TGTGCCAGCACCCTAGGGGATGAGCAGTACTTC. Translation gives CASTLGDEQYF.

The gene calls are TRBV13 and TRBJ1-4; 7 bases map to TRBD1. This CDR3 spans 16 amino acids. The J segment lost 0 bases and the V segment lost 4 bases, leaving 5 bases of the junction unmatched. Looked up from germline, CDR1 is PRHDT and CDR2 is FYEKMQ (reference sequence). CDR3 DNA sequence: TGTGCCAGCAGCTCAACAGGGGAAGCAACTAATGAAAAACTGTTTTTT. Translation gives CASSSTGEATNEKLFF.

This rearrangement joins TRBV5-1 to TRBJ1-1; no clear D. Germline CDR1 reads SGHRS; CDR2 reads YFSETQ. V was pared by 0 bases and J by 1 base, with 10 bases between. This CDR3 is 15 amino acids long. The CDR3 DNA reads TGCGCCAGCAGCTTGGTGTCAAGAGGGAACACTGAAGCTTTCTTT. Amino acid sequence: CASSLVSRGNTEAFF.

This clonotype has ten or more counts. CDR3 region: CAISESGRETQYF. The DNA for the CDR3 is TGTGCCATCAGTGAGTCGGGAAGGGAGACCCAGTACTTC. This chain links TRBV10-3 with TRBJ2-5; D call uncertain. CDR1 and CDR2 (germline): ENHRY, SYGVKD. The germline V and J ends were trimmed by 0 bases and 5 bases, with 7 bases remaining between them. CDR3 length equals 13 residues.

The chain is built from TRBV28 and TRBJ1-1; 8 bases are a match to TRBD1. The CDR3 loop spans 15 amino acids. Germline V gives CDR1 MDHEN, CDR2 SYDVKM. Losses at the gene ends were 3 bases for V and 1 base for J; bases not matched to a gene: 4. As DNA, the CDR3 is TGTGCCAGCAGTTTGCAGGACAGGGCGAACACTGAAGCTTTCTTT. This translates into CASSLQDRANTEAFF. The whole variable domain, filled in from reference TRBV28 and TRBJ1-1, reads DVKVTQSSRYLVKRTGEKVFLECVQDMDHENMFWYRQDPGLGLRLIYFSYDVKMKEKGDIPEGYSVSREKKERFSLILESASTNQTSMYLCASSLQDRANTEAFFGQGTRLTVV.

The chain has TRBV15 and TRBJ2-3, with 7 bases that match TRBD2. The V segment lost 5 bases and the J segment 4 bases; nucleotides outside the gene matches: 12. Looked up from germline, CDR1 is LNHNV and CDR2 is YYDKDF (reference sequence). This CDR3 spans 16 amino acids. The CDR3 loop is CATSSQASGTSDTQYF. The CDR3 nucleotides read TGTGCCACCAGCTCCCAGGCTAGCGGCACATCAGATACGCAGTATTTT. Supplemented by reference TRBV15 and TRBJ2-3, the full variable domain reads DAMVIQNPRYQVTQFGKPVTLSCSQTLNHNVMYWYQQKSSQAPKLLFHYYDKDFNNEADTPDNFQSRRPNTSFCFLDIRSPGLGDTAMYLCATSSQASGTSDTQYFGPGTRLTVL.

In DNA, the CDR3 is TGTGCCAGCAGTTATGGACGCGGCCAGGAGCAGTTCTTC. This sequence encodes CASSYGRGQEQFF. The chain has TRBV6-2 or TRBV6-3 and TRBJ2-1; D uncertain. Germline CDR1 and CDR2: MNHEY and SVGEGT. The CDR3 is 13 residues long. V was pared by 3 bases and J by 10 bases, with 13 bases between.

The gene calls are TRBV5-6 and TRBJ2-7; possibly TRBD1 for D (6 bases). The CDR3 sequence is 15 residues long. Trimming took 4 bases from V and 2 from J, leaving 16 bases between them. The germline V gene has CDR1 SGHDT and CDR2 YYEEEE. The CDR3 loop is CASSPEAGVAYEQYF. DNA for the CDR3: TGTGCCAGCAGCCCTGAGGCAGGGGTGGCCTACGAGCAGTACTTC.

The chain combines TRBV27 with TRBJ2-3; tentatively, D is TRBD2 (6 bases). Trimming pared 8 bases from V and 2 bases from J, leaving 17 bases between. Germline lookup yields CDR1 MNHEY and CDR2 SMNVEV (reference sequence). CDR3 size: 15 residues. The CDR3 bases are TGTGCCAGCGGATCGGGACTCCAATTCACAGATACGCAGTATTTT. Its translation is CASGSGLQFTDTQYF.

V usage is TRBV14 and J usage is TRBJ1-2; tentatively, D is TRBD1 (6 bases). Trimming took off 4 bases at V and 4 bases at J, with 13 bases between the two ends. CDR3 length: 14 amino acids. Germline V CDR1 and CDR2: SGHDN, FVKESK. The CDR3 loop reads CASSPQTGPYGYTF. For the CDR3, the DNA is TGTGCCAGCAGCCCCCAGACAGGACCCTATGGCTACACCTTC.

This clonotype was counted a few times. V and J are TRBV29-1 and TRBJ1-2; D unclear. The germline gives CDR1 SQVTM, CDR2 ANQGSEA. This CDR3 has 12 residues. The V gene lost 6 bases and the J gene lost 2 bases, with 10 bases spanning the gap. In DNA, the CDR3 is TGCAGCGTGAGCGGTTCCAACTATGGCTACACCTTC. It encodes CSVSGSNYGYTF. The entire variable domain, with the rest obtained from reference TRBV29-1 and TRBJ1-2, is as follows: SAVISQKPSRDICQRGTSLTIQCQVDSQVTMMFWYRQQPGQSLTLIATANQGSEATYESGFVIDKFPISRPNLTFSTLTVSNMSPEDSSIYLCSVSGSNYGYTFGSGTRLTVV.

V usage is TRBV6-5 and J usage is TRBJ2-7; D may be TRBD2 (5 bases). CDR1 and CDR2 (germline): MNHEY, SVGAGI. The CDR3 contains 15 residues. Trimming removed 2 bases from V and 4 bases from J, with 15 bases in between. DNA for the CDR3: TGTGCCAGCAGTTACGGATTAGGGCCGGGATACGAGCAGTACTTC. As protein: CASSYGLGPGYEQYF.